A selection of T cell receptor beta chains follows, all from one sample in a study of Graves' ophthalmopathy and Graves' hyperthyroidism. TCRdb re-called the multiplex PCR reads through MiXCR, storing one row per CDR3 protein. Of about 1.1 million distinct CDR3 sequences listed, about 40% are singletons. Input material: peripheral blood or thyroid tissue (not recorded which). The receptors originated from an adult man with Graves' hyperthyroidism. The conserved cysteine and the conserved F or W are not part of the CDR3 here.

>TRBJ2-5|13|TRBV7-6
ASSFGLPSTETQY
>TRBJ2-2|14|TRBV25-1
ASSETGTGNTGELF
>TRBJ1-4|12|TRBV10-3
AISDFERREKLF
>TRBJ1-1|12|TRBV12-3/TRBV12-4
ASRNIERAAEAF
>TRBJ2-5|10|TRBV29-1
SAGLAGETQY
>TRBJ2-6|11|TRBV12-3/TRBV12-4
ASGASGANVLT
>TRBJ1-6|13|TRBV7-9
ASSFLAGINSPLH
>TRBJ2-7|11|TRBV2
ASSVALRGEQY
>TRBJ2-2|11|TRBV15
ATSRDPEGELF
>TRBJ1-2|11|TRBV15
ATSRRNNYGYT
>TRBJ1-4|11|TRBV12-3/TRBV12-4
ASSFRVGEKLF
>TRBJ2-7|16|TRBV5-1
ASSLASGTSGGSYEQY
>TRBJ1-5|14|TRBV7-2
ASSQRIQGRNQPQH
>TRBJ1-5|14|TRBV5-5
ASSLQGGHSNQPHH
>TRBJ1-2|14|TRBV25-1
ASSARDPDREYGYT
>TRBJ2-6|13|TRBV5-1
ASSSQGGGANVLT
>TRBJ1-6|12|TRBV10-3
ASSEAVLGSPLH
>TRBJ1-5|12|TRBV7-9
ASTGTGDQETQH
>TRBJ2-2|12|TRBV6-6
ASSRGTGGGELF
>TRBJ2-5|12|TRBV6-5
ASSLTSLQETQY
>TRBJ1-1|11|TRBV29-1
SVSQGGMMEAF
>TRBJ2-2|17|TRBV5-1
ASKSAIGVGGRSTGELF
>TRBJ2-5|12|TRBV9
ASSDLSGQETQY
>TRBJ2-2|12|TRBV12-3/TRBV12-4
ASSYGRGGGELF
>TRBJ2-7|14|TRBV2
ASSEAPGQANYEQY
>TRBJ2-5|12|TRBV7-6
ASSLSLGWETQY